This TCR beta chain was documented in a study of shared clonotypes between healthy human individuals. CD45RO negativity and positive selection for CCR7 defined naive CD8 cells, a population that excluded terminally differentiated effector memory CD45RA+ cells. This CDR3 spans 15 amino acids. V was trimmed by 6 bases and J by 2 bases, leaving 13 bases between them. Germline loops: CDR1 SGHTA, CDR2 FQGNSA. As regards this clone: Its target is unknown.

Here immunoSEQ multiplex PCR was the method, and the copy in TCRdb shows in-frame clones only, minus some. The sample has about 680,000 clones, around 92% seen once. Study-wide results and caveats: Incompleteness in sorted-subset sequencing, despite large depth, was shown by rarefaction. The study generally estimated greater richness for naive than memory subsets.

The specimen was naive CD8+ T cells sorted from blood. The V and J genes are TRBV7-2 and TRBJ2-2; maybe TRBD2 (6 bases). This clonotype was obtained from a man aged 25-45 years in good health. The DNA for the CDR3 is TGTGCCAGCAGGGCTTTCGGGGGTAACACCGGGGAGCTGTTTTTT. This sequence encodes CASRAFGGNTGELFF.